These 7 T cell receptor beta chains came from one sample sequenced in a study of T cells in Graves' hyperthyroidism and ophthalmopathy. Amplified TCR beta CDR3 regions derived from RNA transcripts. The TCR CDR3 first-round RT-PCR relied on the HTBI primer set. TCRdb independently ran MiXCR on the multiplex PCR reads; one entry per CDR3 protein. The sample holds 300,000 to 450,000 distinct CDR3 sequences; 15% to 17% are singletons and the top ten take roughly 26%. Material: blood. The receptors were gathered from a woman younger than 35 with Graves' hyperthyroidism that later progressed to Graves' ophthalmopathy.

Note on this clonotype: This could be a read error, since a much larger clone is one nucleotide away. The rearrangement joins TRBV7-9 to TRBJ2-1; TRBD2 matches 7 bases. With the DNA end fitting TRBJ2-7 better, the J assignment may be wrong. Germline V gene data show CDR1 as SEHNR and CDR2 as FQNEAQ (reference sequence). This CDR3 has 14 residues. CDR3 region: CASRTSDSYNEQYF. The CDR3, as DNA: TGTGCCAGCAGAACTAGCGACTCCTACAATGAGCAGTACTTC.

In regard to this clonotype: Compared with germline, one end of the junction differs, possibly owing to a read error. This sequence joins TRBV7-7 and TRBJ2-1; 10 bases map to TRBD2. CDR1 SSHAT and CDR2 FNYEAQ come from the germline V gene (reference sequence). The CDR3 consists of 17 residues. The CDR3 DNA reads TGTGCTAGCAGCTTAGCGCTAGCGGGAGAGCGTCACAATGAGCAGTTCTTC. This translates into CASSLALAGERHNEQFF.

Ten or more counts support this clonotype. This chain's CDR3 is CASSAGHMAGELFF. As DNA, the CDR3 is TGTGCCAGCAGCGCGGGACATATGGCCGGGGAGCTGTTTTTT. The rearrangement joins TRBV11-3 to TRBJ2-2; either TRBD1 or TRBD2 may fit D (6 bases each). The CDR3 runs 14 residues. Per the germline V gene, CDR1 is SGHNT and CDR2 is YENEEA. The germline V and J ends were trimmed by 5 bases and 6 bases, with 13 bases remaining between them.

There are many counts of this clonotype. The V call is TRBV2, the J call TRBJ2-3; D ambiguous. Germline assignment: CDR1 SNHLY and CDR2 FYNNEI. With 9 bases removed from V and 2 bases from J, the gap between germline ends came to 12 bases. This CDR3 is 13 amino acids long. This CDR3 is CARRTLNTDTQYF. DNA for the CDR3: TGTGCCAGAAGAACACTGAACACAGATACGCAGTATTTT.

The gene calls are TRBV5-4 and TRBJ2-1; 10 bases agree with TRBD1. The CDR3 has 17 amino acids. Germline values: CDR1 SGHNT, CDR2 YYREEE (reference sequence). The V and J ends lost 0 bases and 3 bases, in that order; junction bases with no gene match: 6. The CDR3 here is CASSLAGGTGVYNEQFF. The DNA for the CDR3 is TGTGCCAGCAGCTTGGCAGGGGGGACAGGGGTCTACAATGAGCAGTTCTTC. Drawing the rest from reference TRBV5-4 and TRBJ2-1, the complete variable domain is ETGVTQSPTHLIKTRGQQVTLRCSSQSGHNTVSWYQQALGQGPQFIFQYYREEENGRGNFPPRFSGLQFPNYSSELNVNALELDDSALYLCASSLAGGTGVYNEQFFGPGTRLTVL.

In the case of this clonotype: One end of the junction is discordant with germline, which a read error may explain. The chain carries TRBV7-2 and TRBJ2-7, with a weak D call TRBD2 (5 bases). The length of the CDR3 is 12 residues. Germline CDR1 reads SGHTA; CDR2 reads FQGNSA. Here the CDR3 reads CAGSPRAYEQYF. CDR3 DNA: TGTGCCGGCAGCCCGAGGGCCTACGAGCAGTACTTC.

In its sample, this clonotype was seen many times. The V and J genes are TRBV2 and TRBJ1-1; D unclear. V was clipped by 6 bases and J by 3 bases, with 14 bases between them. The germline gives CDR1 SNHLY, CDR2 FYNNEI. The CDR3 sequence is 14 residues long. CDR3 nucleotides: TGTGCCAGCAGGAGACGAAAGGGATACACTGAAGCTTTCTTT. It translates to CASRRRKGYTEAFF. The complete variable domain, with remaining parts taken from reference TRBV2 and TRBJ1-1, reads EPEVTQTPSHQVTQMGQEVILRCVPISNHLYFYWYRQILGQKVEFLVSFYNNEISEKSEIFDDQFSVERPDGSNFTLKIRSTKLEDSAMYFCASRRRKGYTEAFFGQGTRLTVV.